Described below is a single TCR beta chain sequence and its context. The antigen is undetermined. The data belong to a study of OX40 agonist ivuxolimab in advanced cancers. In the study overall: The treatment was a fully human IgG2 OX40 agonist, ivuxolimab. Patients undergoing dose escalation presented with hepatocellular carcinoma, melanoma, renal cell or head and neck cancer. Points from the study as a whole: CD4+ and CD8+ blood T cells expanded clonally by week 6 at 0.1 to 3.0 mg/kg. Normalized expansion of T-cell clones was also low for some nonresponders.

TCRdb's table, derived via immunoSEQ multiplex PCR, lists solely in-frame clones and lacks some. The table lists about 76,000 clones, approximately 85% of them singletons, with roughly 5.5% in the top ten. The CDR3 has 14 amino acids. Per the germline V gene, CDR1 is MNHEY and CDR2 is SMNVEV (reference sequence). The V end lost 3 bases, the J end lost 1 base, and 9 bases lay between the germline ends. V gene TRBV27 combines with J gene TRBJ1-1; D unclear. The sequencing used CD4+ or CD8+ T cells sorted from blood, collected in a trial of the OX40 agonist ivuxolimab. The clonotype comes from an adult with an advanced solid tumor such as melanoma, head and neck, liver or kidney cancer. CDR3 DNA: TGTGCCAGCAGTTTGCGGACTGAGAACACTGAAGCTTTCTTT. Its protein is CASSLRTENTEAFF.